This T cell receptor (beta chain) appears in the sequencing data of a study of CD8 T cells in ankylosing spondylitis. In making TCR beta libraries, quantitative 5'-RACE with molecular barcodes was used. Each CDR3 protein gets one entry after TCRdb re-called the 5' RACE reads with MiXCR. Of a few hundred thousand distinct CDR3 sequences listed, roughly 6.6% are singletons. About this clonotype itself: Antigen unknown.

Germline CDR1 is GTSNPN and CDR2 is SVGIG (reference sequence). With 2 bases removed from V and 1 base from J, the gap between germline ends came to 8 bases. The CDR3 is made up of 13 amino acids. Study-level points and caveats: Before this, some motif variants had been reported in reactive arthritis synovial fluid and blood. Within ankylosing spondylitis blood, a TCR beta motif made up of roughly eight highly homologous variants appeared to be characteristic. From matched ankylosing spondylitis synovial fluid, disease-linked clones were reportedly recovered at significantly enriched levels.

Sequenced: blood, either unsorted or a sorted T cell fraction (not recorded which). The V gene is TRBV30, the J gene TRBJ1-1; unclear D gene. The clonotype originates from a male donor with ankylosing spondylitis. The CDR3, as DNA: TGTGCCTGGAGTCAGTACAGGAACACTGAAGCTTTCTTT. It is translated as CAWSQYRNTEAFF.